A single sample is the source of the 17 T cell receptor beta chains below, sequenced in a study of cytomegalovirus exposure and HLA in healthy donors (dated 2017 in TCRdb). Library prep was done by the immunoSEQ multiplex PCR assay. For the multiplex PCR, a mixture combining 60 forward primers for TCR Vbeta segments and 13 reverse primers for TCR Jbeta segments was used. TCRdb stores this immuneACCESS table with in-frame sequences only. Part of the clones is absent; in the studies checked, under half of the shortfall reflects unresolved V genes, and no reason is known for the rest. The sample table records some 150,000 clones; less than 80% of these occur just once. The top ten constitute about 4.5% of the sample. The sequencing sample was made of PBMCs. All receptors derive from a man aged 40-55 years in good health and CMV-seronegative.

The chain joins TRBV2 to TRBJ2-3, with TRBD2 matching 8 bases. The ends lost 3 bases at V and 0 bases at J; junction bases unmatched: 5. Germline assignment: CDR1 SNHLY and CDR2 FYNNEI. CDR3 length equals 16 residues. As DNA, the CDR3 is TGTGCCAGCAGTGATGGCCTAGCGGGTAGCACAGATACGCAGTATTTT. Translation: CASSDGLAGSTDTQYF. Full variable domain (remainder filled in from reference TRBV2 and TRBJ2-3): EPEVTQTPSHQVTQMGQEVILRCVPISNHLYFYWYRQILGQKVEFLVSFYNNEISEKSEIFDDQFSVERPDGSNFTLKIRSTKLEDSAMYFCASSDGLAGSTDTQYFGPGTRLTVL.

The V and J genes are TRBV7-2 and TRBJ1-4; D gene ambiguous. The CDR3 loop spans 16 amino acids. The ends were cut back, 2 bases at V and 0 bases at J, with 10 bases in the middle. CDR1 and CDR2 from the germline V gene are SGHTA and FQGNSA. Written as DNA, the CDR3 is TGTGCCAGCAGCTTATCATGGAGTGCAACTAATGAAAAACTGTTTTTT. This codes for CASSLSWSATNEKLFF.

This clone has more than one count but fewer than ten. This chain joins TRBV6-5 and TRBJ1-3; tentative D call: TRBD1 (6 bases). V was cut by 6 bases and J by 0 bases, with 9 bases left in between. This CDR3 has 14 amino acids. Looked up from germline, CDR1 is MNHEY and CDR2 is SVGAGI. CDR3 protein: CASRVQGSGNTIYF. In DNA, the CDR3 is TGTGCCAGCAGAGTACAGGGCTCTGGAAACACCATATATTTT.

This clone was observed a few times. This rearrangement joins TRBV5-4 to TRBJ1-1, with a weak D call TRBD1 (6 bases). V shed 4 bases and J shed 4 bases, with 14 bases lying between them. The CDR3 length is 14 residues. Per germline, CDR1 SGHNT and CDR2 YYREEE (reference sequence). The CDR3: CASSPDSRPTEAFF. CDR3 nucleotides: TGTGCCAGCAGCCCGGACAGTAGACCCACTGAAGCTTTCTTT.

J is TRBJ2-1 and V is TRBV19, with TRBD2 as a possible D gene (6 bases). The germline CDR1 and CDR2 sequences are LNHDA and SQIVND (reference sequence). The CDR3 is made up of 16 amino acids. Trimming cost V 5 bases and J 0 bases, with 14 bases left between them. The CDR3 DNA reads as TGTGCCAGTAGTCTACGACTAGGGAGCTCCTACAATGAGCAGTTCTTC. Protein product: CASSLRLGSSYNEQFF.

The chain employs TRBV2 and TRBJ2-1; weak D call: TRBD2 (7 bases). The CDR3 is 15 residues long. V gave up 6 bases and J gave up 10 bases, with 22 bases separating them. From germline, CDR1 is SNHLY and CDR2 FYNNEI. The CDR3 nucleotides are TGTGCCAGCAGGACCCGGGGGGCTGCGGGATGGGAGCAGTTCTTC. This gives the protein CASRTRGAAGWEQFF.

This chain links TRBV7-2 with TRBJ1-5; D remains unclear. Germline V gives CDR1 SGHTA, CDR2 FQGNSA. CDR3 size: 12 residues. V lost 8 bases and J 9 bases, leaving 14 bases between the germline ends. CDR3 coding DNA: TGTGCCAGCGAGGACCGTGCGGGGCCCCAGCATTTT. This gives the protein CASEDRAGPQHF.

The V call is TRBV11-3, the J call TRBJ2-7, with 7 bases identical to TRBD1. After removal of 5 bases from V and 2 bases from J, the junction contained 6 bases not matched to a gene. Germline values: CDR1 SGHNT, CDR2 YENEEA. The CDR3 totals 14 residues. CDR3 protein: CASSPDRKPYEQYF. CDR3 coding DNA: TGTGCCAGCAGCCCGGACAGGAAACCCTACGAGCAGTACTTC.

V and J are TRBV6-5 and TRBJ2-4; TRBD1 matches 12 bases. The CDR3 loop spans 16 amino acids. Germline CDR1 is MNHEY and CDR2 is SVGAGI. Losses at the gene ends were 0 bases for V and 8 bases for J; bases not matched to a gene: 5. As DNA, the CDR3 is TGTGCCAGCAGTTACTCCGGGACAGGGGGCTCGGACATTCAGTACTTC. It codes for CASSYSGTGGSDIQYF.

This chain uses TRBV30 with TRBJ2-2; D possibly corresponds to TRBD1 (6 bases). Germline V gene sequence: CDR1 GTSNPN, CDR2 SVGIG (reference sequence). The CDR3 is 14 amino acids. The V end lost 8 bases, the J end lost 7 bases, and 20 bases lay between the germline ends. This CDR3 reads CAVSAAGVGGELFF. DNA of the CDR3: TGTGCCGTTAGTGCGGCAGGGGTTGGCGGGGAGCTGTTTTTT.

This chain uses TRBV27 with TRBJ2-7, with TRBD2 matching 8 bases. The CDR3 runs to 11 residues. Germline V gene sequence: CDR1 MNHEY, CDR2 SMNVEV (reference sequence). J gave up 7 bases and V 10 bases, and 6 bases lay outside the gene matches. The CDR3 sequence: CATNGGGEQYF. In nucleotides, the CDR3 is TGTGCCACCAACGGGGGGGGTGAGCAGTACTTC.

CDR3 DNA sequence: TGTGCCAGCAGCTTTACACGGAACACTGAAGCTTTCTTT. Residues: CASSFTRNTEAFF. The chain joins TRBV5-4 to TRBJ1-1; D remains ambiguous. The CDR3 length is 13 residues. V was pared by 2 bases and J by 1 base, with 6 bases between. CDR1 and CDR2 (germline): SGHNT, YYREEE (reference sequence).

V gene TRBV30 combines with J gene TRBJ2-7; D gene ambiguous. This CDR3 is 15 amino acids long. Trimming cost V 0 bases and J 0 bases, with 12 bases left between them. CDR1 and CDR2 (germline): GTSNPN, SVGIG (reference sequence). CDR3 region: CAWSVPHRSSYEQYF. The CDR3 DNA follows: TGTGCCTGGAGTGTCCCGCACCGGAGCTCCTACGAGCAGTACTTC.

In its sample, this clone was seen once. The rearrangement uses TRBV10-3 and TRBJ2-3, with a possible D match to TRBD1 (6 bases). The CDR3 contains 12 residues. Germline V gene lookup returns CDR1 ENHRY and CDR2 SYGVKD. Deletions cut 2 bases from V and 6 bases from J, with 6 bases between. CDR3 sequence (DNA): TGTGCCATCAGTGAGGACAGGGATACGCAGTATTTT. Its protein is CAISEDRDTQYF.

V gene TRBV5-4 combines with J gene TRBJ2-1; tentative D call: TRBD1 (5 bases). CDR1 and CDR2 from the germline V gene are SGHNT and YYREEE (reference sequence). V was shortened by 2 bases and J by 4 bases, with 10 bases between the two germline ends. This CDR3 comprises 14 residues. For the CDR3, the DNA is TGTGCCAGCAGCTTAGAACAGGCTTACAATGAGCAGTTCTTC. It yields the protein CASSLEQAYNEQFF.

This clone has only a few counts. The chain links TRBV20-1 to TRBJ2-7; D is ambiguous. This CDR3 has 11 residues. The V gene lost 6 bases and the J gene lost 1 base, with 7 bases spanning the gap. CDR1 DFQATT and CDR2 SNEGSKA come from the germline V gene (reference sequence). CDR3 bases: TGCAGTGCCCTCGGGTCCTACGAGCAGTACTTC. It specifies CSALGSYEQYF.

For this clone: This CDR3 is also generated by other DNA sequences in the sample. The genes are TRBV4-2 and TRBJ2-5; TRBD2 matches at 7 bases. This CDR3 region has 17 residues. Germline V CDR1 and CDR2: LGHNA, YNFKEQ. V gave up 0 bases and J gave up 2 bases; unmatched junction bases: 9. The CDR3 DNA reads TGTGCCAGCAGCCAAGAGGGACCGGGGGGAGGACAAGAGACCCAGTACTTC. It specifies CASSQEGPGGGQETQYF.